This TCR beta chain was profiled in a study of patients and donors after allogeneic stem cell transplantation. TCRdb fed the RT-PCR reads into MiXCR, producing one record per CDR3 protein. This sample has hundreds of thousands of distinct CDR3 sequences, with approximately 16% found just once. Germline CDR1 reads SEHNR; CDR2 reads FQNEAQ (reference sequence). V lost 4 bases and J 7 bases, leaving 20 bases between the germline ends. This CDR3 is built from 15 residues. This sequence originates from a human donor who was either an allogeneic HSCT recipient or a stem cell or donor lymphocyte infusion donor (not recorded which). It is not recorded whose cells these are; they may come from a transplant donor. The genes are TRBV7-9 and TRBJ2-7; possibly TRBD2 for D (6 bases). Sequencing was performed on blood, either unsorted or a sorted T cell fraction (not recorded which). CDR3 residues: CASSYLRRGTREQYF. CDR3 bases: TGTGCCAGCAGCTACCTCCGTCGCGGGACCAGGGAGCAGTACTTC.